This T cell receptor beta chain was documented in a study of molecular identifiers for immune sequencing clone quantification. Study-level points and caveats: Clones that exceeded 20 RNA copies held over 98% of effector molecules, yet under 1% in naive cells.

CDR1 and CDR2 from the germline V gene are MNHEY and SVGEGT. Trimming stripped 2 bases from V and 7 bases from J, with 15 bases between. This CDR3 has 14 amino acids. Naive CD8 library inputs spanned roughly 17,000 to 1,000,000 sorted cells and 10%, 30% or 50% RNA. The sorting of naive CD8 T cells used the CD8+CD4-CCR7+CD45RA+ phenotype. This clonotype was seen repeatedly, ten times or more. The antigen is undetermined. In TCRdb, the PCR reads were re-called with MiXCR into one record per CDR3 protein. The table shows roughly 320,000 distinct CDR3 sequences, with about 20% occurring only once. The sequence came from a human donor in good health. Some libraries in this study had Jurkat cell RNA spiked in. Sequenced sample: naive CD8+ T cells from blood, with Jurkat cell RNA spiked in. Subset of the sample: FACS-sorted CD8+CD4-CCR7+CD45RA+ naive T cells. V and J are TRBV6-2 or TRBV6-3 and TRBJ2-7, with D perhaps matching TRBD1 (5 bases). The CDR3 region is CASSYRGGLWEQYF. CDR3 nucleotides: TGTGCCAGCAGTTACAGGGGTGGTCTTTGGGAGCAGTACTTC.